The source of this T cell receptor (beta chain) is a study of T cell repertoires in cytomegalovirus infection. Across the study: Selected CMV epitopes included recently identified HLA-C-restricted ones as well as well-studied HLA-B-restricted ones. From public TCR beta signatures came an indication of both CMV infection and matching HLA type. Study conclusions and caveats: Dominating the ex vivo response were HLA-C-restricted CMV-specific TCR beta clonotypes.

The CDR3 sequence is 13 residues long. Germline-derived CDR1 and CDR2 are SGHTA and FQGNSA. The ends were cut back, 5 bases at V and 5 bases at J, with 12 bases in the middle. TCRdb independently ran MiXCR on the reads; one entry per CDR3 protein. The sample holds hundreds of thousands of distinct CDR3 sequences, under 35% seen once. This clonotype turned up a few times. As yet, its antigen is unknown. The TCR sequence derives from a human donor in good health (CMV status not recorded). Some clones in this sample may be carry-over from other donors' samples. The source was cultured PBMCs, collected from culture after CMV antigen stimulation. The V and J genes are TRBV7-2 and TRBJ2-5; no definite D call. In DNA form, the CDR3 reads TGTGCCAGCAGCGGCCGGGTGAGGGAGACCCAGTACTTC. It specifies CASSGRVRETQYF.